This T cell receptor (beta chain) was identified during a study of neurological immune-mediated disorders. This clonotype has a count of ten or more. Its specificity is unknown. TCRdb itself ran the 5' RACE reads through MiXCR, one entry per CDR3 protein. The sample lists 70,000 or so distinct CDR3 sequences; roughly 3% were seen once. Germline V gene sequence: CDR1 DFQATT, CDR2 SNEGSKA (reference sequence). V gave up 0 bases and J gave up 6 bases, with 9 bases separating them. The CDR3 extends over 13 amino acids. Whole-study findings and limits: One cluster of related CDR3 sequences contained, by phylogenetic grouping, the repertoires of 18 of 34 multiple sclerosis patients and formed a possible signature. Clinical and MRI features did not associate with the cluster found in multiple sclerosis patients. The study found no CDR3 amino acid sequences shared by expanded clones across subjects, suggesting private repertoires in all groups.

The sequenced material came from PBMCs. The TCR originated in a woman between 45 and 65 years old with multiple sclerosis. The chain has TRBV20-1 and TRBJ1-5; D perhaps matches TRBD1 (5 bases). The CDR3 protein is CSARDRVSQPQHF. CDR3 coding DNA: TGCAGTGCTAGAGACAGGGTTAGTCAGCCCCAGCATTTT.